This TCR beta chain was recovered during a study of T cell repertoires in cytomegalovirus infection (dated 2019 in TCRdb). With regard to the full study: Because public TCR beta signatures pointed to carriage of CMV infection together with the matching HLA type, the HLA type of each donor mattered for the analysis.

What the work shows at the level of the full study, not this receptor alone: The ex vivo response was dominated by HLA-C-restricted CMV-specific TCR beta clonotypes, which also provided the single most frequent clonotype in two of eight donors. In both this cohort and an independent cohort of 350 to 400 donors, the cumulative frequency of public TCR beta family members distinguished carriers of CMV infection plus the relevant HLA type.

The sample was run on an Illumina HiSeq 1500. Starting from the raw public reads, TCRdb applied fastp trimming at Q25, assembled clones with MiXCR and retained in-frame beta chains. Merged by CDR3 protein, the rows form single entries marked with the most common genes and DNA. The sample table shows roughly 250,000 distinct CDR3 sequences, and around an eighth are seen once. Approximately 1.6% of the sample comes from the top ten. A few counts support this clonotype. The target of this receptor is not known. Base qualities are not at hand, and no much larger clone is one base apart. After removal of 3 bases from V and 6 bases from J, the junction retains 6 bases not matched to a gene. The germline V gene specifies MNHNS as CDR1 and SASEGT as CDR2. The CDR3, cysteine through phenylalanine, is 14 amino acids long. Only the CDR3 part of the read is kept: 42 bases, read in frame from the first base.

The TCR sequence derives from a human donor in good health (CMV status not recorded). Some clones in this sample may be carry-over from other donors' samples. Sequencing used PBMCs. In this chain, TRBV6-1 is recombined with TRBJ2-7; TRBD1 matches 9 bases in the middle. The CDR3 protein is CASSDGTGSVEQYF. The DNA sequence follows: TGTGCCAGCAGTGACGGGACAGGGTCGGTCGAGCAGTACTTC.